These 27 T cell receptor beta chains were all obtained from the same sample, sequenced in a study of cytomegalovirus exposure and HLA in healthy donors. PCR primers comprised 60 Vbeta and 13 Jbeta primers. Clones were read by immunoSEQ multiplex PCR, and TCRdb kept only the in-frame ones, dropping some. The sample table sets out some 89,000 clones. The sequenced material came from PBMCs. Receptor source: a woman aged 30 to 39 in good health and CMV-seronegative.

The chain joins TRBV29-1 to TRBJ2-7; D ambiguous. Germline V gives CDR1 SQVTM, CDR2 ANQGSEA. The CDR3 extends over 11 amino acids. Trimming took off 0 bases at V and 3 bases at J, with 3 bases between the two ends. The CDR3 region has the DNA TGCAGCGTTGAAGAATACTACGAGCAGTACTTC. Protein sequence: CSVEEYYEQYF.

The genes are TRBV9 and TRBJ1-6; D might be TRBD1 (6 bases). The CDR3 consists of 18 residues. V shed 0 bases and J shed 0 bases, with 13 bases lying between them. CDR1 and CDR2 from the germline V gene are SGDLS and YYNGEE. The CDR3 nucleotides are TGTGCCAGCAGCGTAGGAGGAAGGGGGAGCTCCTATAATTCACCCCTCCACTTT. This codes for CASSVGGRGSSYNSPLHF.

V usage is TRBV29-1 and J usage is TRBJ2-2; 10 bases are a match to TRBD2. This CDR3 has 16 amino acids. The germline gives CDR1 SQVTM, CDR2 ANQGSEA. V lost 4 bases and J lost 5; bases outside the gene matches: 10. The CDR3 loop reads CSVALSGRAFTGELFF. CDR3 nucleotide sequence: TGCAGCGTTGCGCTGAGCGGGAGGGCCTTTACCGGGGAGCTGTTTTTT.

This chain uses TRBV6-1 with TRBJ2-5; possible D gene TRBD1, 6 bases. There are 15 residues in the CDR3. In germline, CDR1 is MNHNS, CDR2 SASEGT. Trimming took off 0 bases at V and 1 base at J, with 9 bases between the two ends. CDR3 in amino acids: CASSEAAGVQETQYF. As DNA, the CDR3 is TGTGCCAGCAGTGAAGCGGCAGGGGTCCAAGAGACCCAGTACTTC.

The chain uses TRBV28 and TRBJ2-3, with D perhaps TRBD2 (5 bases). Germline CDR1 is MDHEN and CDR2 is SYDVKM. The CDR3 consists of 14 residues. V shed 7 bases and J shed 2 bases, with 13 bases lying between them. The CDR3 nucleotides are TGTGCCAGCACCTACATCGGGGACACAGATACGCAGTATTTT. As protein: CASTYIGDTDTQYF.

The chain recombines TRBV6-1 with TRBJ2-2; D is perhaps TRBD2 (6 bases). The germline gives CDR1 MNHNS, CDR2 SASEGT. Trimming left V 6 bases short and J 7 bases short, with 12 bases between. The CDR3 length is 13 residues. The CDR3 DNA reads TGTGCCAGCAGAGGGATTAGCGGCGGGGAGCTGTTTTTT. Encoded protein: CASRGISGGELFF.

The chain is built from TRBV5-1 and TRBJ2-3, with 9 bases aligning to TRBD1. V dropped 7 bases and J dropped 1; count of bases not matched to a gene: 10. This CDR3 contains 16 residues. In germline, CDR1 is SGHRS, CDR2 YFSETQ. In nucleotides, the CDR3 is TGCGCCAGCTCAAAGATAGGACAGGGGCGCACAGATACGCAGTATTTT. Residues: CASSKIGQGRTDTQYF.

The CDR3: CAVGPGTDNQPQHF. Here the CDR3 DNA reads TGTGCCGTCGGACCCGGGACAGACAATCAGCCCCAGCATTTT. V gene TRBV10-3 combines with J gene TRBJ1-5; 7 nucleotides match TRBD1. J was trimmed by 3 bases and V by 11 bases; bases with no gene match: 10. This CDR3 is built from 14 residues. Germline assignment: CDR1 ENHRY and CDR2 SYGVKD.

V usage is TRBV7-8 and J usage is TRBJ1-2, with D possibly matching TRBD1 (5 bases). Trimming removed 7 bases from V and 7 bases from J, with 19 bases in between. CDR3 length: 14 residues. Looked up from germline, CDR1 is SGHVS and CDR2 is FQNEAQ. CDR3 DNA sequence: TGTGCCAGCACCCTGACAGTGCGGTCGACTGGCTACACCTTC. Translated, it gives CASTLTVRSTGYTF. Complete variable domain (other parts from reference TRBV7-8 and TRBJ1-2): GAGVSQSPRYKVAKRGQDVALRCDPISGHVSLFWYQQALGQGPEFLTYFQNEAQLDKSGLPSDRFFAERPEGSVSTLKIQRTQQEDSAVYLCASTLTVRSTGYTFGSGTRLTVV.

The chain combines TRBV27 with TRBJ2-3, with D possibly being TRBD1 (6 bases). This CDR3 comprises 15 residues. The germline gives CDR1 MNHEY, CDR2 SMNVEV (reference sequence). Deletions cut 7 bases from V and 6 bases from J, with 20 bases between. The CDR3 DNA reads TGTGCCAGCACCACCCTGGGGGCAGACGGCGATACGCAGTATTTT. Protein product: CASTTLGADGDTQYF.

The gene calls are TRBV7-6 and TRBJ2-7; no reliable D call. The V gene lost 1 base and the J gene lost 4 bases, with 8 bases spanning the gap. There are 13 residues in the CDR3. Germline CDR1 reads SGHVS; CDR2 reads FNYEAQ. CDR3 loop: CASSLDDGYEQYF. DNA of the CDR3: TGTGCCAGCAGCTTAGATGACGGGTACGAGCAGTACTTC.

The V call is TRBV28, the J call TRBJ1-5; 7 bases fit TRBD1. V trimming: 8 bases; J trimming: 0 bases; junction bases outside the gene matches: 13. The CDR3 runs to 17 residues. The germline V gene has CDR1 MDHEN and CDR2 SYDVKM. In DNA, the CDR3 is TGTGCCAGCCGTGACCGGGACAGAAAGTATAGCAATCAGCCCCAGCATTTT. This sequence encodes CASRDRDRKYSNQPQHF.

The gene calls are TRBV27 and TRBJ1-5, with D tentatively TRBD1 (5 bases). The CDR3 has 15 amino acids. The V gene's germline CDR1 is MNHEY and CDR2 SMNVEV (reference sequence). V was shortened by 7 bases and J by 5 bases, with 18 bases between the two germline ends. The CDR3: CASTPTVSSHQPQHF. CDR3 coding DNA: TGTGCCAGCACCCCGACAGTTAGTTCGCATCAGCCCCAGCATTTT.

CDR3 DNA: TGTGCCAGCAGCTTAGCACAGGGGAAGGCTGAAGCTTTCTTT. It encodes CASSLAQGKAEAFF. The chain links TRBV7-9 to TRBJ1-1; 7 bases map to TRBD1. CDR1 is SEHNR and CDR2 is FQNEAQ in the germline V gene (reference sequence). J gave up 6 bases and V 0 bases, and 4 bases lay outside the gene matches. This CDR3 has 14 amino acids.

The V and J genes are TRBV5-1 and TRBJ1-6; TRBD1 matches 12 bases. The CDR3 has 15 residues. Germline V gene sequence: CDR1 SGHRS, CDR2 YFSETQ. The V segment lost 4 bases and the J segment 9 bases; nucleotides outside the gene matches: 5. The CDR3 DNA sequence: TGCGCCAGCAGCCCGTCGGGACAGGGGGCTTCACCCCTCCACTTT. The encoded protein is CASSPSGQGASPLHF.

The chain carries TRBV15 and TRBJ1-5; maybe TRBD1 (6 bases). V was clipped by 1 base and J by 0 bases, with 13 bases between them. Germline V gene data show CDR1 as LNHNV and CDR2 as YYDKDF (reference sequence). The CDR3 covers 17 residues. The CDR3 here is CATSRGAAGASNQPQHF. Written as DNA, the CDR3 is TGTGCCACCAGCAGAGGAGCGGCAGGGGCTAGCAATCAGCCCCAGCATTTT.

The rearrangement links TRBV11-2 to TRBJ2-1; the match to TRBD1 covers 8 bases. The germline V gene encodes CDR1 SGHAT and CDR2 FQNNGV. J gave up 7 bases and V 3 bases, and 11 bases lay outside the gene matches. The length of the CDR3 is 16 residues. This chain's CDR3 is CASSFRLMTGVNEQFF. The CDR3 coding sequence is TGTGCCAGCAGCTTTAGGTTGATGACAGGGGTAAATGAGCAGTTCTTC.

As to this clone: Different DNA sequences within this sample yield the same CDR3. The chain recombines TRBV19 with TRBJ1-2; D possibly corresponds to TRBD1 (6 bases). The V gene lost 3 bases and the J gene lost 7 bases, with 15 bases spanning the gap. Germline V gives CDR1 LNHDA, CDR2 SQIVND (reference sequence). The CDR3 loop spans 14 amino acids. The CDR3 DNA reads TGTGCCAGTAGTATTTCACCCAGGGGCTCTGGCTACACCTTC. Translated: CASSISPRGSGYTF.

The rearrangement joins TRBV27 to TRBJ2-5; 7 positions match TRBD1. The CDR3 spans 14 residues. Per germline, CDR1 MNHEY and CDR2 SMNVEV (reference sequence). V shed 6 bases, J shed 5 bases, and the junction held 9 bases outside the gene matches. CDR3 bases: TGTGCCAGCAGCGTATTGGACAGGCACGAGACCCAGTACTTC. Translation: CASSVLDRHETQYF.

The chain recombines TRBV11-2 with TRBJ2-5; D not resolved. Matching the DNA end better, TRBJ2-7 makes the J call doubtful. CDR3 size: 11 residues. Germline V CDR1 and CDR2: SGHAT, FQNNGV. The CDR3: CASSFSYEQYF. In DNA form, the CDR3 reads TGTGCCAGCAGCTTCTCCTACGAGCAGTACTTC.

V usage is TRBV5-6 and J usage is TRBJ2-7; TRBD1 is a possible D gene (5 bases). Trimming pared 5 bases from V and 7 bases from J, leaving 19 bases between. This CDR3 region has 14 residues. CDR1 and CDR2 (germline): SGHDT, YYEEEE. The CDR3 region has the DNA TGTGCCAGCAGTCCGGAGCAGGGCTTCGGGGAGCAGTACTTC. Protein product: CASSPEQGFGEQYF.

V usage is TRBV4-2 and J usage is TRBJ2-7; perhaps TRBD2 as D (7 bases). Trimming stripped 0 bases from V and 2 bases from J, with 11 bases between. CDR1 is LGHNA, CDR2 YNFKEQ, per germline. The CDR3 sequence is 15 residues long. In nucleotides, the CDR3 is TGTGCCAGCAGCCAAGATTTAGGGGGGGCCTACGAGCAGTACTTC. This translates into CASSQDLGGAYEQYF.

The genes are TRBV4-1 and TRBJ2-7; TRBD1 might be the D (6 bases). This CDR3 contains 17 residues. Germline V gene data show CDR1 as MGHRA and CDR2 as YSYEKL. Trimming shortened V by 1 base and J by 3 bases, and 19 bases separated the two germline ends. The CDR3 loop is CASSQGHRDTSFYEQYF. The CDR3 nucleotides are TGCGCCAGCAGCCAAGGACATCGGGACACCTCCTTCTACGAGCAGTACTTC.

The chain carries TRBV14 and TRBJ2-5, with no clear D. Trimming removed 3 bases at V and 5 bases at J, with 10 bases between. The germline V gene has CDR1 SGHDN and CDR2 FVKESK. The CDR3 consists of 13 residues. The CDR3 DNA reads TGTGCCAGCAGCCACAGAGGTTGGGAGACCCAGTACTTC. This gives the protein CASSHRGWETQYF.

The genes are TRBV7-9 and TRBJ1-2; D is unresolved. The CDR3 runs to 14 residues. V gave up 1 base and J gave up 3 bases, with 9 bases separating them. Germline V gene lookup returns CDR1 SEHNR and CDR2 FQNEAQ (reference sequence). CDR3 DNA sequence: TGTGCCAGCAGCTTAGTCTCCGGGGACTATGGCTACACCTTC. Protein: CASSLVSGDYGYTF.

The CDR3 sequence is CASSSENRDGGYTF. The CDR3, as DNA: TGTGCCAGCAGCTCGGAAAACAGGGATGGTGGCTACACCTTC. The V call is TRBV7-2, the J call TRBJ1-2, with D possibly matching TRBD1 (6 bases). V was pared by 4 bases and J by 7 bases, with 16 bases between. The CDR3 loop spans 14 amino acids. CDR1 and CDR2 from the germline V gene are SGHTA and FQGNSA.

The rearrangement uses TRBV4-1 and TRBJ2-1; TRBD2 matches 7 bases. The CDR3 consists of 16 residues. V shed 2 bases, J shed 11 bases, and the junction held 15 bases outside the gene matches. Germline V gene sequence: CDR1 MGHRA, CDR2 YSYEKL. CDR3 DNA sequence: TGCGCCAGCAGCCAATTCCCCCCCAGTTCGGGGGGTCAGCAGTTCTTC. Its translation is CASSQFPPSSGGQQFF.